The 18 T cell receptor beta chains in this list originate from one sample, sequenced in a study of T cells in Graves' hyperthyroidism and ophthalmopathy. RNA transcripts provided the source from which TCR beta CDR3 regions were amplified. The primer set for the first-round RT-PCR of the TCR CDR3 was HTBI. TCRdb analysed the multiplex PCR reads with MiXCR anew, one entry per CDR3 protein. The sample holds approximately 620,000 distinct CDR3 sequences; more than 15% are singletons and the top ten take less than 3.5%. Sample: blood. Receptor source: a middle-aged woman with Graves' ophthalmopathy.

This clonotype was seen repeatedly, ten times or more. This chain joins TRBV20-1 and TRBJ2-2; 8 bases match TRBD1. There are 13 residues in the CDR3. Per the germline V gene, CDR1 is DFQATT and CDR2 is SNEGSKA (reference sequence). V was clipped by 6 bases and J by 8 bases; unmatched bases: 8. The DNA of the CDR3 is TGCAGTGCCCCGTCGACAGGGGTTGGGGAGCTGTTTTTT. Its translation: CSAPSTGVGELFF.

The rearrangement joins TRBV24-1 to TRBJ2-5; 7 bases map to TRBD1. The trim removed 5 bases at V and 1 base at J, leaving 3 bases unmatched. CDR1 is KGHDR, CDR2 SFDVKD, per germline. This CDR3 contains 14 residues. The CDR3 DNA sequence: TGTGCCACCAGTGCCTGGGACAGCCAAGAGACCCAGTACTTC. It yields the protein CATSAWDSQETQYF.

At least ten counts were recorded for this clonotype. The chain carries TRBV29-1 and TRBJ2-5; 10 nucleotides line up with TRBD2. Per germline, CDR1 SQVTM and CDR2 ANQGSEA. V lost 5 bases to trimming and J lost 5 bases; unmatched junction nucleotides: 5. This CDR3 spans 13 amino acids. The CDR3 region is CSVQREGMETQYF. The CDR3 nucleotides read TGCAGCGTTCAGCGGGAGGGCATGGAGACCCAGTACTTC.

The chain carries TRBV10-2 and TRBJ2-7; 7 bases match TRBD2. V lost 5 bases, J lost 7 bases, and 5 bases stayed unmatched. In germline, CDR1 is WSHSY, CDR2 SAAADI. The CDR3 runs to 12 residues. The CDR3 DNA follows: TGCGCCAGCAGTCACGGGGAGGGGGAGCAGTACTTC. Translated, it gives CASSHGEGEQYF.

This chain connects TRBV9 to TRBJ2-3, with unresolved D. Germline CDR1 and CDR2: SGDLS and YYNGEE. There are 13 residues in the CDR3. Trimming pared 3 bases from V and 0 bases from J, leaving 5 bases between. CDR3 DNA: TGTGCCAGCAGCGAAATTAGCACAGATACGCAGTATTTT. Protein product: CASSEISTDTQYF.

This rearrangement joins TRBV6-9 to TRBJ2-6; D is possibly TRBD1 (6 bases). This CDR3 has 18 residues. In germline, CDR1 is MNHGY, CDR2 SVAAGI. V lost 4 bases to trimming and J lost 0 bases, with 16 bases between them. The DNA for the CDR3 is TGTGCCAGCAGTTCTGCCCGAGGACAGCCCTCTGGGGCCAACGTCCTGACTTTC. Its translation: CASSSARGQPSGANVLTF.

This chain joins TRBV5-1 and TRBJ1-5; D gene unclear. The CDR3 has 14 amino acids. Germline V CDR1 and CDR2: SGHRS, YFSETQ. V lost 0 bases and J lost 6, with 10 bases in between. The CDR3 DNA reads TGCGCCAGCAGCTTGGCCGAATCCGGTCAGCCCCAGCATTTT. Protein sequence: CASSLAESGQPQHF.

The chain recombines TRBV6-1 with TRBJ1-1; possible D gene TRBD1, 6 bases. Germline V gene lookup returns CDR1 MNHNS and CDR2 SASEGT. V lost 6 bases and J 1 base, leaving 12 bases between the germline ends. The CDR3 extends over 14 amino acids. The CDR3 protein is CASREGGRNTEAFF. CDR3 in DNA: TGTGCCAGCAGAGAGGGGGGGAGGAACACTGAAGCTTTCTTT.

This clonotype has ten or more counts. This chain uses TRBV29-1 with TRBJ2-1, with 7 bases identical to TRBD2. The CDR3 length is 14 residues. Trimming cost V 3 bases and J 7 bases; bases outside gene matches: 9. In germline, CDR1 is SQVTM, CDR2 ANQGSEA. CDR3: CSVDPGGRSNEQFF. DNA for the CDR3: TGCAGCGTTGATCCTGGCGGGAGATCGAATGAGCAGTTCTTC.

This clonotype has more than one count but fewer than ten. The V call is TRBV19, the J call TRBJ2-2, with 9 bases that match TRBD1. This CDR3 is built from 16 residues. V lost 10 bases, J lost 5 bases, and 14 bases stayed unmatched. The germline V gene has CDR1 LNHDA and CDR2 SQIVND (reference sequence). The CDR3 loop reads CATPSTGGEVTGELFF. In DNA, the CDR3 is TGTGCCACACCATCAACAGGGGGCGAAGTTACCGGGGAGCTGTTTTTT.

In its sample, this clonotype was seen many times. The chain joins TRBV5-1 to TRBJ2-7; 10 nucleotides match TRBD2. CDR1 and CDR2 (germline): SGHRS, YFSETQ. Trimming removed 0 bases from V and 2 bases from J; junction bases left unmatched: 5. The CDR3 is 16 amino acids. This chain's CDR3 is CASSLDSAGGAYEQYF. Here the CDR3 DNA reads TGCGCCAGCAGCTTGGATTCAGCGGGAGGGGCCTACGAGCAGTACTTC. Filled out from reference TRBV5-1 and TRBJ2-7, the complete variable domain reads KAGVTQTPRYLIKTRGQQVTLSCSPISGHRSVSWYQQTPGQGLQFLFEYFSETQRNKGNFPGRFSGRQFSNSRSEMNVSTLELGDSALYLCASSLDSAGGAYEQYFGPGTRLTVT.

A few counts support this clonotype. This chain connects TRBV29-1 to TRBJ2-7, with TRBD1 matching over 9 bases. This CDR3 region has 13 residues. V shed 6 bases and J 6 bases; nucleotides not matched to a gene: 9. The germline V gene has CDR1 SQVTM and CDR2 ANQGSEA. The CDR3 region has the DNA TGCAGCGTGGAACAGGGGGCGCCGAGCGAGCAGTACTTC. It encodes CSVEQGAPSEQYF.

Notes on this clonotype: Being one base from a much bigger clone, this may be a read error. This chain joins TRBV27 and TRBJ1-5; 8 bases align to TRBD1. The CDR3 is 18 amino acids. CDR1 and CDR2 from the germline V gene are MNHEY and SMNVEV (reference sequence). CDR3 protein: CASSLRLAGQGDNQSQHF. CDR3 sequence (DNA): TGTGCCAGCAGTTTGCGGCTGGCTGGACAGGGAGACAATCAGTCCCAGCATTTT.

This clonotype occurred many times. The chain's CDR3 is CASGPPNSADTQYF. Written as DNA, the CDR3 is TGCGCCAGCGGGCCCCCTAATTCCGCAGATACGCAGTATTTT. The chain links TRBV5-1 to TRBJ2-3; no clear D gene. Trimming took 7 bases from V and 4 from J, leaving 16 bases between them. The CDR3 runs 14 residues. Looked up from germline, CDR1 is SGHRS and CDR2 is YFSETQ.

The V and J genes are TRBV19 and TRBJ2-3, with 8 bases aligning to TRBD2. This CDR3 contains 19 residues. V trimming: 6 bases; J trimming: 2 bases; junction bases outside the gene matches: 19. Germline V lookup: CDR1 LNHDA, CDR2 SQIVND (reference sequence). The CDR3 sequence: CASSRDPPGAGGPTDTQYF. CDR3 DNA sequence: TGTGCCAGTAGCCGCGACCCTCCGGGCGCGGGGGGTCCCACAGATACGCAGTATTTT.

In this sample, this clonotype turned up many times. The chain links TRBV7-9 to TRBJ2-1, with 8 bases fitting TRBD2. Trimming removed 4 bases from V and 0 bases from J; junction bases left unmatched: 8. Germline V gene data show CDR1 as SEHNR and CDR2 as FQNEAQ (reference sequence). The CDR3 is 17 residues long. CDR3 protein: CASSWGMLAGSYNEQFF. The CDR3 DNA is TGTGCCAGCAGCTGGGGTATGCTAGCGGGCTCCTACAATGAGCAGTTCTTC.

This clonotype was detected ten times or more. The chain recombines TRBV5-1 with TRBJ2-1; D is perhaps TRBD2 (5 bases). Trimming left V 4 bases short and J 3 bases short, with 11 bases between. Germline V gene sequence: CDR1 SGHRS, CDR2 YFSETQ. This CDR3 region has 14 residues. The CDR3 sequence: CASSLGLVYNEQFF. CDR3 nucleotide sequence: TGCGCCAGCAGCCTCGGACTGGTCTACAATGAGCAGTTCTTC.

This clonotype was picked up a small number of times. The V gene is TRBV28, the J gene TRBJ2-7; D call uncertain. Trimming stripped 5 bases from V and 0 bases from J, with 8 bases between. CDR1 and CDR2 from the germline V gene are MDHEN and SYDVKM. This CDR3 is built from 13 residues. In nucleotides, the CDR3 is TGTGCCAGCAGTAAACAGAGCTCCTACGAGCAGTACTTC. Translated: CASSKQSSYEQYF.